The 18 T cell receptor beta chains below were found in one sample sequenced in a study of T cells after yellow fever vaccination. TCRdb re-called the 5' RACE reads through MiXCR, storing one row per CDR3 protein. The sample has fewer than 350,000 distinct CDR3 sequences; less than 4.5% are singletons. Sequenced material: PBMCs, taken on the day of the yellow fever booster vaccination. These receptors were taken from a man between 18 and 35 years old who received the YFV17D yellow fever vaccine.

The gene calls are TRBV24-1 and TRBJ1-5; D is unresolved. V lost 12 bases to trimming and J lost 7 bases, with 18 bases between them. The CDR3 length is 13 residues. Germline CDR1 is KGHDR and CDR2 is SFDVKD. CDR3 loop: CAPKGLGQQPQHF. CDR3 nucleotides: TGTGCCCCAAAGGGTCTTGGGCAACAGCCCCAGCATTTT.

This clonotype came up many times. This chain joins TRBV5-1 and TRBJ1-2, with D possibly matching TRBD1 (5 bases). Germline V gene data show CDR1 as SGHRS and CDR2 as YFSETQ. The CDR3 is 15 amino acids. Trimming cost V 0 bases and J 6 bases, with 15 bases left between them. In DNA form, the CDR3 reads TGCGCCAGCAGCTTGGAGGTCCCGGGGGACGATGGCTACACCTTC. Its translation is CASSLEVPGDDGYTF.

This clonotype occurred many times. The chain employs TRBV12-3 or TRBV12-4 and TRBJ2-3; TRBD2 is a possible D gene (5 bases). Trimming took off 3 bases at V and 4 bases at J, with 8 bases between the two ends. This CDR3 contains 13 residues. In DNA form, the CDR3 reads TGTGCCAGCAGTTTGGGGAGCGCAGATACGCAGTATTTT. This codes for CASSLGSADTQYF.

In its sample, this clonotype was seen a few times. CDR3 in amino acids: CASSPRVTETQYF. The CDR3, as DNA: TGTGCCAGCTCACCACGGGTGACGGAGACCCAGTACTTC. V gene TRBV18 combines with J gene TRBJ2-5; D remains unclear. The CDR3 spans 13 residues. V was clipped by 1 base and J by 5 bases, with 8 bases between them. CDR1 and CDR2 (germline): KGHSH, LQKENI.

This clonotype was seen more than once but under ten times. CDR3 loop: CASSLNGGYNTGELFF. CDR3 coding DNA: TGTGCCAGCAGCTTAAATGGAGGGTATAACACCGGGGAGCTGTTTTTT. The V and J genes are TRBV7-3 and TRBJ2-2; TRBD2 is a possible D gene (6 bases). The CDR3 sequence is 16 residues long. Trimming pared 1 base from V and 2 bases from J, leaving 11 bases between. The germline V gene has CDR1 SGHTA and CDR2 FQGTGA.

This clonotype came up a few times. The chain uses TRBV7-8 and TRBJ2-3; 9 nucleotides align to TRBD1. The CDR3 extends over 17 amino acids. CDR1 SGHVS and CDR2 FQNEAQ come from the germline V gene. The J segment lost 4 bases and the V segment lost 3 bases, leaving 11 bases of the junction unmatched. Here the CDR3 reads CASSFATGTGFPDTQYF. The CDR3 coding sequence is TGTGCCAGCAGCTTTGCTACCGGGACAGGGTTTCCAGATACGCAGTATTTT.

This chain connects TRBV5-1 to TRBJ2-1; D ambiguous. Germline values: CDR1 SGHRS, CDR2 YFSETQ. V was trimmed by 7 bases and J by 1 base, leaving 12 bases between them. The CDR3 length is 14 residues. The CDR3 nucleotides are TGCGCCAGCCACCTGGCGGCTTCCTACAATGAGCAGTTCTTC. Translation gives CASHLAASYNEQFF.

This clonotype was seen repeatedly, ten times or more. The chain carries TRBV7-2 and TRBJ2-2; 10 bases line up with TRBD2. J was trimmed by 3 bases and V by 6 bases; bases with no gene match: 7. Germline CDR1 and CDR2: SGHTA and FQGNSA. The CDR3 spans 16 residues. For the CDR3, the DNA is TGTGCCAGCAGGTCACTAGCGGGGACTTACACCGGGGAGCTGTTTTTT. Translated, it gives CASRSLAGTYTGELFF.

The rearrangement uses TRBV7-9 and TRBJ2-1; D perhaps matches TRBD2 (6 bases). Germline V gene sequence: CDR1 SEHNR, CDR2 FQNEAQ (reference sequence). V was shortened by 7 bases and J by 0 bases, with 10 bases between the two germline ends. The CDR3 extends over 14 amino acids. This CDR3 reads CASNRGSSYNEQFF. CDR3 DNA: TGTGCCAGCAACCGGGGGAGCTCCTACAATGAGCAGTTCTTC.

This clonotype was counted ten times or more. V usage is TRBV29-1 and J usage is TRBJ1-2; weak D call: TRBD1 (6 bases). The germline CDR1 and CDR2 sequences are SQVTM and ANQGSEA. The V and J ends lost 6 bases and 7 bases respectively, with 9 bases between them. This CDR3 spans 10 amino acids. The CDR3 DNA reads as TGCAGCGTCCACAGGGTTGGCTACACCTTC. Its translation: CSVHRVGYTF.

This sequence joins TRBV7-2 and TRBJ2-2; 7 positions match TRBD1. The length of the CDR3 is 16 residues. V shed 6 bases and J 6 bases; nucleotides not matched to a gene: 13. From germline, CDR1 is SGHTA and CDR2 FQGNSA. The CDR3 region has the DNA TGTGCCAGCAGACATACAGGGGCGATGAAGGCCGGGGAGCTGTTTTTT. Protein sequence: CASRHTGAMKAGELFF.

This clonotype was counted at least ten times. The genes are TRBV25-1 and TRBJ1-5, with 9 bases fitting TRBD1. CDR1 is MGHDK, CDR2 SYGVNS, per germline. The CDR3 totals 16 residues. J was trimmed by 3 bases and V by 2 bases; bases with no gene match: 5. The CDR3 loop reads CASSERTGAYNQPQHF. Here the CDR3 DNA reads TGTGCCAGCAGTGAACGGACAGGGGCCTACAATCAGCCCCAGCATTTT.

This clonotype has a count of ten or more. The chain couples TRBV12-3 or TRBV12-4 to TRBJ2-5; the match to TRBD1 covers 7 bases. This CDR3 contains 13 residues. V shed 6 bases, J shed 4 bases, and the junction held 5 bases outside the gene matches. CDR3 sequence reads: CASSYYRGETQYF. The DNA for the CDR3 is TGTGCCAGCAGCTATTACAGGGGAGAGACCCAGTACTTC.

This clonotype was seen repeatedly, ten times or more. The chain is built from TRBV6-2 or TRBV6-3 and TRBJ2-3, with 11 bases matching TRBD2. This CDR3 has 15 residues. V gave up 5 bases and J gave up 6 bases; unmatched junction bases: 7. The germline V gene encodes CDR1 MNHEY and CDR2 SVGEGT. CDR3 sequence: CASSPLAGGADTQYF. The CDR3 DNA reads TGTGCCAGCAGTCCCCTAGCGGGGGGCGCGGATACGCAGTATTTT.

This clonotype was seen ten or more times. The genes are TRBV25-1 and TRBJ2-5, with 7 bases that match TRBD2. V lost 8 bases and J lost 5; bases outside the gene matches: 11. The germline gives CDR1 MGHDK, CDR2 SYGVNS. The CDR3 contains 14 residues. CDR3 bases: TGTGCCAGCTCCCCCTGGGCGGGGGTGGAGACCCAGTACTTC. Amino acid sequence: CASSPWAGVETQYF.

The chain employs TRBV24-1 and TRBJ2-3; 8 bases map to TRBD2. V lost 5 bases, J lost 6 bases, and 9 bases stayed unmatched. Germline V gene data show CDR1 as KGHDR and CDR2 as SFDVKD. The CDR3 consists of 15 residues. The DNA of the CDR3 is TGTGCCACCAGTGCCCGGGAGGGCCTGGCGGATACGCAGTATTTT. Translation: CATSAREGLADTQYF.

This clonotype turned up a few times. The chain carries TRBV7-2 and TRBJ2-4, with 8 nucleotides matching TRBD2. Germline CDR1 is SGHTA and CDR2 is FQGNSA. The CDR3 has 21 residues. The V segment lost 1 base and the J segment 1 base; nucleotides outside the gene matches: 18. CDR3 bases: TGTGCCAGCAGCTTAGAGTTTCGGGGGGGTATTTATGGAGGTGCCAAAAACATTCAGTACTTC. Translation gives CASSLEFRGGIYGGAKNIQYF.

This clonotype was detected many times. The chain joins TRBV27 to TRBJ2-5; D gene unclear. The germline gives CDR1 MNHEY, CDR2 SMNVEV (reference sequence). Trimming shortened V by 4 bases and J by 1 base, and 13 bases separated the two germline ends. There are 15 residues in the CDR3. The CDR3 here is CASSSPDWGQETQYF. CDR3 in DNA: TGTGCCAGCAGTTCCCCCGACTGGGGCCAAGAGACCCAGTACTTC.